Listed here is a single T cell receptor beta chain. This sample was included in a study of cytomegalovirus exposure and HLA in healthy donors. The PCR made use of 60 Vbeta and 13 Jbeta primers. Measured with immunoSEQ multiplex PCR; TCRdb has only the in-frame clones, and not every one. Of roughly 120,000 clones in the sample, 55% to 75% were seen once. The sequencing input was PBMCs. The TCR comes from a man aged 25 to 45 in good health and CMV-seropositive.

CDR3 region: CASSFFPSRDSEAFF. The CDR3 DNA reads as TGTGCCAGCAGTTTCTTCCCTTCGCGGGACAGTGAAGCTTTCTTT. The chain carries TRBV28 and TRBJ1-1; 7 nucleotides match TRBD1. CDR3 size: 15 residues. Germline trimming cut 3 bases from V and 7 bases from J; bases unmatched to any gene: 11. Germline V gives CDR1 MDHEN, CDR2 SYDVKM.